This TCR beta chain originates from a study of T-cell reconstitution after alpha-beta-depleted transplantation in children. Unique molecular identifiers were incorporated into the prepared TCRbeta library. From the PCR reads, TCRdb called clonotypes with MiXCR, one entry per CDR3 protein. Among hundreds of thousands of distinct CDR3 sequences, around 20% were seen once, and the ten largest hold more than 2.5%. The V end was cut by 1 base, the J end by 8 bases, with 9 bases between. The CDR3 has 13 residues. CDR1 LNHDA and CDR2 SQIVND come from the germline V gene (reference sequence). The rearrangement links TRBV19 to TRBJ2-1; D is possibly TRBD2 (5 bases). The clonotype originates from a human donor who donated a stem cell graft to a child with acute lymphoblastic leukemia. Here the sequenced sample was PBMCs from the stem cell graft donor, taken from the stem cell graft. CDR3 amino acids: CASSIVSGDEQFF. The CDR3 region has the DNA TGTGCCAGTAGTATAGTGAGCGGCGATGAGCAGTTCTTC.